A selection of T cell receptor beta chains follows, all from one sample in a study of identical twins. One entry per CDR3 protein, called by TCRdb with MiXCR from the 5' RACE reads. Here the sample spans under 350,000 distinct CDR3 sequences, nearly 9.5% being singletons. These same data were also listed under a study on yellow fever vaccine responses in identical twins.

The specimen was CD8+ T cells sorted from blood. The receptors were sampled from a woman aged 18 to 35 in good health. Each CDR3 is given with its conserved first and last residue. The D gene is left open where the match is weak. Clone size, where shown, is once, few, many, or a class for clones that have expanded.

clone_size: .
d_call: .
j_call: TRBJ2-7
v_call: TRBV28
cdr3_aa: CASSLMDGSYEQYF
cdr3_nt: TGTGCCAGCAGTTTAATGGACGGGTCCTACGAGCAGTACTTC

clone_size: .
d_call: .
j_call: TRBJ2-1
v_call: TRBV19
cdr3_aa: CASSIGWKEQFF
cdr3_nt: TGTGCCAGTAGTATAGGTTGGAAGGAGCAGTTCTTC

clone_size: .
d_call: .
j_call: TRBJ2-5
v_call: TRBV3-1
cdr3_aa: CASSQVGVSQPIQETQYF
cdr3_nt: TGTGCCAGCAGCCAAGTAGGTGTCTCACAGCCGATTCAAGAGACCCAGTACTTC

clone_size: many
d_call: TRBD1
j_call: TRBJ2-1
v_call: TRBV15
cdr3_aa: CATSSETGTGNNEQFF
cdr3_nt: TGTGCCACCAGCAGCGAAACCGGGACAGGAAACAATGAGCAGTTCTTC

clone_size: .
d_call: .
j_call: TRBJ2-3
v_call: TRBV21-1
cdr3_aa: CASSKERTGCTDTQYF
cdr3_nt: TGTGCCAGCAGCAAAGAAAGGACGGGCTGCACAGATACGCAGTATTTT

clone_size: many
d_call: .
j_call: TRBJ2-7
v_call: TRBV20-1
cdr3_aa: CSASEADLYEQYF
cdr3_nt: TGCAGTGCTAGTGAAGCGGATCTGTACGAGCAGTACTTC

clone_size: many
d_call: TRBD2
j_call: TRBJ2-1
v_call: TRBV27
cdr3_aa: CASSFGGLVNEQFF
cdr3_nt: TGTGCCAGCAGTTTTGGGGGACTAGTAAATGAGCAGTTCTTC

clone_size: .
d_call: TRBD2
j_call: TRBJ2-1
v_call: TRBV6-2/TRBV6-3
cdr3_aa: CASSLPAGPLNEQFF
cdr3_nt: TGTGCCAGCAGCCTCCCAGCGGGACCGCTGAATGAGCAGTTCTTC

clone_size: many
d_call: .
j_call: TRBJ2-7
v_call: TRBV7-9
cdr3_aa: CASSPPGQGYEQYF
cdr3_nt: TGTGCCAGCAGTCCACCGGGACAAGGCTACGAGCAGTACTTC

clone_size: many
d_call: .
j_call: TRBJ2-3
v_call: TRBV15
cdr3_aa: CATSSVRGDTQYF
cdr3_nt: TGTGCCACCAGCAGTGTTAGGGGAGATACGCAGTATTTT

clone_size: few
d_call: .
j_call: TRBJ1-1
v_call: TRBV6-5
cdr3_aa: CASRGGTTEAFF
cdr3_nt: TGTGCCAGCAGGGGGGGGACAACTGAAGCTTTCTTT

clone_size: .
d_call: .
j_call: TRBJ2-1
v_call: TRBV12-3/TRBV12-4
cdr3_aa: CASSLPLSSYNEQFF
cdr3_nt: TGTGCCAGCAGTTTACCGTTGAGCTCCTACAATGAGCAGTTCTTC

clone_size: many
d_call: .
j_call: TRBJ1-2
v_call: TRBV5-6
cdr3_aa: CASSWGTDGGYTF
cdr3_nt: TGTGCCAGCAGCTGGGGGACGGACGGAGGCTACACCTTC

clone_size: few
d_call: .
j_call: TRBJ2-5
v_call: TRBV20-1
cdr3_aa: CSARGYSVDAIQETQYF
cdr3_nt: TGCAGTGCTAGGGGATATAGCGTTGATGCGATCCAAGAGACCCAGTACTTC

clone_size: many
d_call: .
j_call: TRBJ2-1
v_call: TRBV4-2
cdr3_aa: CASSPPLGPEQFF
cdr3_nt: TGTGCCAGCAGCCCACCACTGGGGCCCGAGCAGTTCTTC

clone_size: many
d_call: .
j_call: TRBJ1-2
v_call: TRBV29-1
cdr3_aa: CSVPQGFYGYTF
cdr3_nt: TGCAGCGTACCACAGGGATTCTATGGCTACACCTTC

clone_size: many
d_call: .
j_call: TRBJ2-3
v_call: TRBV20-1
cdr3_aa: CSARTIQTGDTQYF
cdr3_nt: TGCAGTGCTAGAACTATTCAGACTGGAGATACGCAGTATTTT

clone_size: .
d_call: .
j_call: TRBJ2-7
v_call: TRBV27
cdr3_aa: CASSYGQSYEQYF
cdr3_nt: TGTGCCAGCAGTTACGGCCAATCCTACGAGCAGTACTTC

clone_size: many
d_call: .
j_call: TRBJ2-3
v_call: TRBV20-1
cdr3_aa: CSARPALNTDTQYF
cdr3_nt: TGCAGTGCTAGACCCGCTCTAAATACAGATACGCAGTATTTT

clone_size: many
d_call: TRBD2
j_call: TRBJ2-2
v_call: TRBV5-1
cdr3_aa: CASSLGPTSRDGELFF
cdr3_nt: TGCGCCAGCAGCTTGGGGCCGACTAGCAGGGACGGGGAGCTGTTTTTT

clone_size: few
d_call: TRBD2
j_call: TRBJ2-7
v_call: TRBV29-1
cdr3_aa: CSVVAGGQYF
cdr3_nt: TGCAGCGTTGTGGCGGGAGGGCAGTACTTC

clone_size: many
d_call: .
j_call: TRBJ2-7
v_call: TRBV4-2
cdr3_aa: CASSQDWGLANEQYF
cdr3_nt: TGTGCCAGCAGCCAAGATTGGGGACTTGCCAACGAGCAGTACTTC

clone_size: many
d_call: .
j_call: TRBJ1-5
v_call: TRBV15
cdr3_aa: CATSRDRGNQPQHF
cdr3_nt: TGTGCCACCAGCAGAGATCGGGGGAATCAGCCCCAGCATTTT

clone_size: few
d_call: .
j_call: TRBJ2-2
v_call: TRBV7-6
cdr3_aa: CASRDPNTGELFF
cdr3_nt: TGTGCCAGCAGAGATCCGAACACCGGGGAGCTGTTTTTT

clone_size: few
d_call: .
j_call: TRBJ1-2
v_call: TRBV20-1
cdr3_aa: CSARDIEGVEFNGYTF
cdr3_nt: TGCAGTGCTAGAGATATCGAAGGAGTTGAGTTCAATGGCTACACCTTC

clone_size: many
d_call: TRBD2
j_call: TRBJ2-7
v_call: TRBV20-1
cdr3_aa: CSARFGREVHEQYF
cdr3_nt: TGCAGTGCTAGATTTGGTCGGGAGGTCCACGAGCAGTACTTC

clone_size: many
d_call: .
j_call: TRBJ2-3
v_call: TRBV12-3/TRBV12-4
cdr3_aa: CASSLYESTDTQYF
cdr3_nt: TGTGCCAGCAGTTTATATGAGTCCACAGATACGCAGTATTTT

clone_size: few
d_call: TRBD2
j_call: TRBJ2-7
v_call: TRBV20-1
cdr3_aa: CSARDLSGGEFYEQYF
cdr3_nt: TGCAGTGCTAGAGATCTTAGCGGGGGGGAATTCTACGAGCAGTACTTC

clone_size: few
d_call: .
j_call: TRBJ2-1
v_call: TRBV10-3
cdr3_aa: CAISEFFPDQFF
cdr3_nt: TGTGCCATCAGTGAGTTTTTCCCCGACCAGTTCTTC

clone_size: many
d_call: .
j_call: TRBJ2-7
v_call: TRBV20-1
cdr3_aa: CSAEGGPEQYF
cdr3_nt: TGCAGTGCTGAGGGCGGGCCCGAGCAGTACTTC

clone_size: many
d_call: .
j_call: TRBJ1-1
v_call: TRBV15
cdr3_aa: CATSRINTEAFF
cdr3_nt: TGTGCCACCAGCAGGATTAACACTGAAGCTTTCTTT

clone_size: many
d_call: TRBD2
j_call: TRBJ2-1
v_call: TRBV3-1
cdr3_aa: CASSQDGGGYNEQFF
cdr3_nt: TGTGCCAGCAGCCAGGATGGCGGGGGGTACAATGAGCAGTTCTTC

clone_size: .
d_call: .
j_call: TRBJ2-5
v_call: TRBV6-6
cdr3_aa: CASSNIEQETQYF
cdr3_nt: TGTGCCAGCAGTAACATCGAACAAGAGACCCAGTACTTC

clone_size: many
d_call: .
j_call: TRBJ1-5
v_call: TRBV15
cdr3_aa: CATSRERGWPQHF
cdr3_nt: TGTGCCACCAGCAGAGAGAGAGGGTGGCCCCAGCATTTT

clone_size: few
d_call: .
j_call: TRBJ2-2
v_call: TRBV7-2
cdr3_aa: CASSPRRAAGELFF
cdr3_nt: TGTGCCAGCAGCCCTCGGCGAGCCGCCGGGGAGCTGTTTTTT

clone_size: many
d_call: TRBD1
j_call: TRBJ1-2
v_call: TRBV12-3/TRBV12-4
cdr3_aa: CASSLRDRVDGYTF
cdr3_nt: TGTGCCAGCAGTTTAAGGGACAGGGTAGATGGCTACACCTTC

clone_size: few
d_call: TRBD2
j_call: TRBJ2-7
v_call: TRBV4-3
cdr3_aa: CASSQDAGDEQYF
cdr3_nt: TGCGCCAGCAGCCAAGACGCGGGGGACGAGCAGTACTTC

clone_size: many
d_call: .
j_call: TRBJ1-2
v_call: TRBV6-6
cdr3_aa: CASRGGDLTF
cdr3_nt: TGTGCCAGCAGGGGAGGTGATCTCACCTTC

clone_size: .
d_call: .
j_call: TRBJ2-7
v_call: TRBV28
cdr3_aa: CASSFREEGIYEQYF
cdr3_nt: TGTGCCAGCAGTTTCAGGGAGGAGGGTATCTACGAGCAGTACTTC

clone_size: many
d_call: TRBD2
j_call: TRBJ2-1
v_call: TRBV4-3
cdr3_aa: CASSQVVAGAREQFF
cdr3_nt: TGCGCCAGCAGCCAAGTGGTAGCGGGAGCGCGTGAGCAGTTCTTC

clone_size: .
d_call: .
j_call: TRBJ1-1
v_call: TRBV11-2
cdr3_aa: CASSLVLGQGTSEAFF
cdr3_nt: TGTGCCAGCAGCTTAGTTCTAGGGCAGGGGACATCTGAAGCTTTCTTT